Given below is one T cell receptor beta chain in context. The antigen remains undetermined. TCRdb reprocessed the 5' RACE reads with MiXCR, giving one entry per CDR3 protein. The sample carries a few hundred thousand distinct CDR3 sequences, more than 9.5% recorded once. The data stem from a study of identical twins. General observations from the study: Excess twin sharing in beta out-of-frame sequences was weaker. Zero-insertion analyses could be partly confounded by invariant MAIT and iNKT cells. Instead of following the same donors, the conclusions were based on cross-sectional statistical analysis.

V lost 3 bases, J lost 0 bases, and 5 bases lay in between. Germline V gene lookup returns CDR1 KGHDR and CDR2 SFDVKD. The CDR3 sequence is 13 residues long. These data were likewise used in another study, on yellow fever vaccine responses in identical twins.

The V gene is TRBV24-1, the J gene TRBJ2-7; D is undetermined. This sequence originates from a woman aged 18 to 35 in good health. Sequencing was done on a sample of memory (CD45RO+) T cells sorted from blood. The DNA of the CDR3 is TGTGCCACCAGTGATCCAGGCTCCTACGAGCAGTACTTC. Amino acid sequence: CATSDPGSYEQYF.